These T cell receptor beta chains were read from a single sample in a study of regulatory T cells in long-lasting Graves disease. TCRdb itself ran the multiplex PCR reads through MiXCR, one entry per CDR3 protein. The data hold 550,000 to 600,000 distinct CDR3 sequences, with around 15% observed a single time. In addition, the sample was reused for a study of T cells in Graves' hyperthyroidism and ophthalmopathy.

The sequencing used peripheral blood mononuclear cells (PBMCs), collected at new diagnosis, from a patient treated with antithyroid drugs. The receptors shown here come from a man between 18 and 29 years old with Graves disease. Each CDR3 is given with its conserved first and last residue. D genes are given only for firm matches. Rows give clone size only sometimes, using once, few, many, or a class for an expanded clone.

many	.	TRBV12-3/TRBV12-4	TRBJ2-2	CASSSKQANTGELFF	TGTGCCAGCAGTTCGAAACAGGCGAACACCGGGGAGCTGTTTTTT
many	TRBD2	TRBV28	TRBJ2-7	CASSSGLPLSEQYF	TGTGCCAGCAGTTCGGGACTACCACTCTCCGAGCAGTACTTC
many	.	TRBV20-1	TRBJ2-7	CSARTGYQAYEQYF	TGCAGTGCTAGAACGGGATATCAAGCCTACGAGCAGTACTTC
.	.	TRBV6-5	TRBJ1-4	CASSYLGGANEKLFF	TGTGCCAGCAGTTACTTAGGGGGGGCTAATGAAAAACTGTTTTTT
.	.	TRBV7-9	TRBJ2-6	CASSYAGSPKGGANVLTF	TGTGCCAGCAGCTATGCGGGGTCCCCCAAGGGTGGGGCCAACGTCCTGACTTTC
many	TRBD1	TRBV29-1	TRBJ2-1	CSVATGQGYNEQFF	TGCAGCGTTGCAACGGGACAGGGGTACAATGAGCAGTTCTTC
.	.	TRBV14	TRBJ2-6	CASSQDYNAIPHSGANVLTF	TGTGCCAGCAGCCAAGACTACAACGCGATCCCACACTCTGGGGCCAACGTCCTGACTTTC
many	TRBD1	TRBV9	TRBJ1-2	CASSVFPGGNYGYTF	TGTGCCAGCAGCGTTTTTCCAGGGGGCAACTATGGCTACACCTTC
many	TRBD2	TRBV3-1	TRBJ2-7	CASSPGLAISYEQYF	TGTGCCAGCAGCCCGGGACTAGCTATCTCCTACGAGCAGTACTTC
few	.	TRBV2	TRBJ1-5	CASSGTALSQHF	TGTGCCAGCAGTGGGACAGCTTTAAGTCAGCATTTT
.	TRBD1	TRBV27	TRBJ1-4	CASSFSGGVGKLFF	TGTGCCAGCAGTTTTTCAGGGGGGGTCGGAAAACTGTTTTTT
few	TRBD2	TRBV20-1	TRBJ2-7	CSATVQASGAYEQYF	TGCAGTGCTACCGTGCAGGCTAGCGGCGCCTACGAGCAGTACTTC
.	TRBD1	TRBV30	TRBJ1-6	CAWSVLDRNSPLHF	TGTGCCTGGAGTGTACTGGACAGGAATTCACCCCTCCACTTT
many	TRBD1	TRBV7-9	TRBJ2-3	CASSYTGGTDTQYF	TGTGCCAGCAGCTACACAGGGGGCACAGATACGCAGTATTTT
many	.	TRBV30	TRBJ2-2	CAWSPLGGELFF	TGTGCCTGGAGCCCCCTGGGCGGGGAGCTGTTTTTT
many	TRBD2	TRBV5-1	TRBJ2-7	CASSPLAGSGFYEQYF	TGCGCCAGCAGCCCTTTAGCGGGGAGTGGGTTCTACGAGCAGTACTTC
many	TRBD2	TRBV20-1	TRBJ2-7	CSARDGRGSYEQYF	TGCAGTGCTAGAGATGGGAGGGGATCCTACGAGCAGTACTTC